These 16 T cell receptor beta chains were sequenced from one sample in a study of control samples from healthy donors and cancer patients. TCRdb keeps only in-frame clones here, not all; method: immunoSEQ multiplex PCR. The sample shows 400,000 to 450,000 clones, about nine tenths of them seen only once. Sequencing input: PBMCs. These receptors were taken from a man aged 40-50 years with head and neck cancer.

This rearrangement joins TRBV9 to TRBJ2-3, with 9 nucleotides matching TRBD2. CDR1 is SGDLS, CDR2 YYNGEE, per germline. The CDR3 is made up of 16 amino acids. V gave up 1 base and J gave up 5 bases; unmatched junction bases: 8. The CDR3 bases are TGTGCCAGCAGCGTACGGCGGGAGGGCCGAGTAGATACGCAGTATTTT. This encodes CASSVRREGRVDTQYF.

This clone was recorded only once. The gene calls are TRBV6-4 and TRBJ1-2, with 9 bases matching TRBD1. The germline gives CDR1 MRHNA, CDR2 SNTAGT. The CDR3 spans 15 residues. J gave up 1 base and V 5 bases, and 5 bases lay outside the gene matches. The CDR3 DNA reads as TGTGCCAGCAGTCCCGGGACAGGGTTTAACTATGGCTACACCTTC. It specifies CASSPGTGFNYGYTF.

The gene calls are TRBV19 and TRBJ2-7; D is perhaps TRBD1 (6 bases). Trimming removed 5 bases at V and 0 bases at J, with 11 bases between. Germline loops: CDR1 LNHDA, CDR2 SQIVND (reference sequence). This CDR3 is 14 amino acids long. CDR3 bases: TGTGCCAGTAGTTCCCACAGGGACTCCTACGAGCAGTACTTC. This translates into CASSSHRDSYEQYF. Combining the CDR3 with reference TRBV19 and TRBJ2-7 gives the whole variable domain DGGITQSPKYLFRKEGQNVTLSCEQNLNHDAMYWYRQDPGQGLRLIYYSQIVNDFQKGDIAEGYSVSREKKESFPLTVTSAQKNPTAFYLCASSSHRDSYEQYFGPGTRLTVT.

This sequence joins TRBV9 and TRBJ2-5, with D unresolved. Trimming removed 4 bases at V and 4 bases at J, with 11 bases between. Germline CDR1 reads SGDLS; CDR2 reads YYNGEE. The CDR3 has 13 amino acids. The CDR3 DNA follows: TGTGCCAGCAGCACCCGGACGGGAGAGACCCAGTACTTC. Encoded protein: CASSTRTGETQYF.

The rearrangement links TRBV11-3 to TRBJ2-7, with D possibly matching TRBD2 (5 bases). V was trimmed by 3 bases and J by 5 bases, leaving 17 bases between them. CDR1 and CDR2 (germline): SGHNT, YENEEA. CDR3 length equals 15 residues. CDR3 nucleotides: TGTGCCAGCAGCTTGGGAGCCCCGGCGGCGCACGAGCAGTACTTC. Its protein product is CASSLGAPAAHEQYF.

The gene calls are TRBV29-1 and TRBJ2-3, with D perhaps TRBD1 or TRBD2 (5 bases each). The length of the CDR3 is 15 residues. The ends were cut back, 3 bases at V and 0 bases at J, with 13 bases in the middle. Looked up from germline, CDR1 is SQVTM and CDR2 is ANQGSEA. CDR3 nucleotides: TGCAGCGTTGATTCGGGACGTCTAAGCACAGATACGCAGTATTTT. This encodes CSVDSGRLSTDTQYF.

The rearrangement joins TRBV2 to TRBJ2-2; no clear D. Germline lookup yields CDR1 SNHLY and CDR2 FYNNEI. CDR3 length: 14 residues. Trimming took 6 bases from V and 4 from J, leaving 12 bases between them. For the CDR3, the DNA is TGTGCCAGCAGCCCGACCAGTCGCACCGGGGAGCTGTTTTTT. It codes for CASSPTSRTGELFF.

The rearrangement links TRBV7-2 to TRBJ1-2; 8 bases match TRBD1. V lost 1 base and J lost 4; bases outside the gene matches: 5. Germline V CDR1 and CDR2: SGHTA, FQGNSA. CDR3 length equals 15 residues. In DNA form, the CDR3 reads TGTGCCAGCAGCTTAGGGCAGGGGGCCGGCTATGGCTACACCTTC. Amino acid sequence: CASSLGQGAGYGYTF.

CDR3 residues: CASSLYSLWHF. CDR3 coding DNA: TGTGCCAGCAGTTTATACAGTCTTTGGCATTTT. The rearrangement links TRBV28 to TRBJ1-5, with D unresolved. CDR1 MDHEN and CDR2 SYDVKM come from the germline V gene. CDR3 size: 11 residues. V was cut by 1 base and J by 15 bases, with 10 bases left in between. The variable domain in full, completed from reference TRBV28 and TRBJ1-5, reads DVKVTQSSRYLVKRTGEKVFLECVQDMDHENMFWYRQDPGLGLRLIYFSYDVKMKEKGDIPEGYSVSREKKERFSLILESASTNQTSMYLCASSLYSLWHFGDGTRLSIL.

The chain employs TRBV5-1 and TRBJ2-7, with D tentatively TRBD1 (7 bases). Germline V CDR1 and CDR2: SGHRS, YFSETQ. There are 13 residues in the CDR3. V lost 1 base and J 5 bases, leaving 10 bases between the germline ends. Here the CDR3 reads CASSLSRGDEQYF. As DNA, the CDR3 is TGCGCCAGCAGCTTGAGCAGGGGGGACGAGCAGTACTTC.

The rearrangement joins TRBV28 to TRBJ1-2; 8 bases align to TRBD1. The ends lost 2 bases at V and 8 bases at J; junction bases unmatched: 7. The length of the CDR3 is 14 residues. Germline V CDR1 and CDR2: MDHEN, SYDVKM. The CDR3 coding sequence is TGTGCCAGCAGTTTACCCCAGGGGGCTAAGGGCTACACCTTC. Protein product: CASSLPQGAKGYTF.

CDR3 sequence: CASSLRQGPQAEAFF. CDR3 in DNA: TGCGCCAGCAGTTTAAGACAGGGCCCTCAGGCTGAAGCTTTCTTT. The chain recombines TRBV5-1 with TRBJ1-1, with TRBD1 matching 7 bases. The CDR3 consists of 15 residues. The junction had 13 bases not matched to a gene; V was cut back by 5 bases and J by 6 bases. Germline CDR1 SGHRS, CDR2 YFSETQ.

V is TRBV27 and J is TRBJ1-2; TRBD1 might be the D (6 bases). CDR1 and CDR2 from the germline V gene are MNHEY and SMNVEV (reference sequence). V lost 5 bases and J 3 bases, leaving 13 bases between the germline ends. The CDR3 spans 14 residues. In DNA, the CDR3 is TGTGCCAGCAGTGATCGGGGGCCGGACTATGGCTACACCTTC. Amino acids: CASSDRGPDYGYTF.

The V gene is TRBV29-1, the J gene TRBJ1-1; the match to TRBD1 covers 9 bases. The CDR3 loop spans 12 amino acids. Germline-derived CDR1 and CDR2 are SQVTM and ANQGSEA. The V gene end was trimmed by 8 bases and the J gene end by 4 bases; junction bases not matched to a gene: 5. The CDR3 DNA reads as TGCAGCATACGACAGGGGGGCACTGAAGCTTTCTTT. It translates to CSIRQGGTEAFF. The whole variable domain, filled in from reference TRBV29-1 and TRBJ1-1, reads SAVISQKPSRDICQRGTSLTIQCQVDSQVTMMFWYRQQPGQSLTLIATANQGSEATYESGFVIDKFPISRPNLTFSTLTVSNMSPEDSSIYLCSIRQGGTEAFFGQGTRLTVV.

The gene calls are TRBV28 and TRBJ1-1; TRBD1 agrees at 8 bases. V was pared by 2 bases and J by 1 base, with 9 bases of the junction left unmatched. Germline CDR1 and CDR2: MDHEN and SYDVKM. The CDR3 runs 17 residues. The CDR3: CASSLMGRTGRNTEAFF. The CDR3 region has the DNA TGTGCCAGCAGTTTAATGGGGAGGACAGGGCGGAACACTGAAGCTTTCTTT.

The rearrangement links TRBV9 to TRBJ1-1; D gene unclear. V was shortened by 0 bases and J by 4 bases, with 7 bases between the two germline ends. CDR3 length: 13 residues. Germline V gives CDR1 SGDLS, CDR2 YYNGEE. CDR3 region: CASSVALGTEAFF. The CDR3 bases are TGTGCCAGCAGCGTAGCCCTCGGCACTGAAGCTTTCTTT.